This T cell receptor beta chain is drawn from a study of control samples from healthy donors and cancer patients. V was pared by 1 base and J by 6 bases, with 12 bases between. The CDR3 length is 14 residues. Germline CDR1 and CDR2: MNHNS and SASEGT. Clones were read by immunoSEQ multiplex PCR, and TCRdb kept only the in-frame ones, dropping some. The table has some 130,000 clones, about nine tenths seen once; the top ten hold roughly 6%. This TCR derives from a man aged 18 to 30 in good health. The material sequenced was blood. V and J are TRBV6-1 and TRBJ1-2; D unresolved. The CDR3 DNA is TGTGCCAGCAGTGAAGTCTTAGGGTGGGATGGCTACACCTTC. Translated: CASSEVLGWDGYTF.